The rows below give T cell receptor beta chains drawn from one sample of a study of T cells in Graves' hyperthyroidism and ophthalmopathy. TCRdb reprocessed the multiplex PCR reads with MiXCR, giving one entry per CDR3 protein. This sample has 700,000 to 850,000 distinct CDR3 sequences, with approximately 40% found just once. Sequenced sample: blood. These receptors were taken from a woman between 40 and 50 years old with Graves' hyperthyroidism. Each CDR3 is given with its conserved first and last residue. Fields, in order: D gene, J gene, V gene, clone size, CDR3 DNA, CDR3 protein. The D gene is left open where the match is weak. Rows give clone size only sometimes, using once, few, many, or a class for an expanded clone.

d_call: TRBD1
j_call: TRBJ1-4
v_call: TRBV29-1
clone_size: many
cdr3_nt: TGCAGCGTGGTTGACAGGGCGGAGCGTGAAAAACTGTTTTTT
cdr3_aa: CSVVDRAEREKLFF

d_call: NA
j_call: TRBJ1-1
v_call: TRBV2
clone_size: NA
cdr3_nt: TGTGCCAGCATGACCGAGGTTAACACTGAAGCTTTCTTT
cdr3_aa: CASMTEVNTEAFF

d_call: TRBD1
j_call: TRBJ2-2
v_call: TRBV11-2
clone_size: few
cdr3_nt: TGTGCCAGCAGCTCAACAGGGGGCCACCACACCGGGGAGCTGTTTTTT
cdr3_aa: CASSSTGGHHTGELFF

d_call: NA
j_call: TRBJ2-6
v_call: TRBV15
clone_size: few
cdr3_nt: TGTGCCACCAGCAGCCCTCGGGACTCCGTCTCTGGGGCCAACGTCCTGACTTTC
cdr3_aa: CATSSPRDSVSGANVLTF

d_call: NA
j_call: TRBJ1-1
v_call: TRBV4-3
clone_size: NA
cdr3_nt: TGCGCCAGCAGCCAACCGGGGACGTTCGGAGGGACTGAAGCTTTCTTT
cdr3_aa: CASSQPGTFGGTEAFF

d_call: NA
j_call: TRBJ1-6
v_call: TRBV9
clone_size: many
cdr3_nt: TGTGCCAGCACCGTAACAGGGACCAATTCACCCCTCCACTTT
cdr3_aa: CASTVTGTNSPLHF

d_call: NA
j_call: TRBJ2-3
v_call: TRBV10-2
clone_size: NA
cdr3_nt: TGCGCCATAGGAGACAGTTATACAGATACGCAGTATTTT
cdr3_aa: CAIGDSYTDTQYF

d_call: NA
j_call: TRBJ1-1
v_call: TRBV5-1
clone_size: many
cdr3_nt: TGCGCCAGCAGCTTACAGGGCACGCAGGTGAACACTGAAGCTTTCTTT
cdr3_aa: CASSLQGTQVNTEAFF

d_call: NA
j_call: TRBJ2-7
v_call: TRBV18
clone_size: many
cdr3_nt: TGTGCCAGCAGTCCGCCATCCTCGTACGAGCAGTACTTC
cdr3_aa: CASSPPSSYEQYF

d_call: NA
j_call: TRBJ2-2
v_call: TRBV29-1
clone_size: many
cdr3_nt: TGCAGCGTGATCTGGGGGACCGGGGAGCTGTTTTTT
cdr3_aa: CSVIWGTGELFF

d_call: NA
j_call: TRBJ1-1
v_call: TRBV9
clone_size: few
cdr3_nt: TGTGCCAGCAGCTCCTTCGGGGAAATGAACACTGAAGCTTTCTTT
cdr3_aa: CASSSFGEMNTEAFF

d_call: TRBD1
j_call: TRBJ2-7
v_call: TRBV12-3/TRBV12-4
clone_size: NA
cdr3_nt: TGTGCCAGCAGCTTAGGCCGGTTGGACAGGGCGTACACCGGGGAGCTGTACTTC
cdr3_aa: CASSLGRLDRAYTGELYF

d_call: NA
j_call: TRBJ1-2
v_call: TRBV10-2
clone_size: NA
cdr3_nt: TGCGCCAGCAGTGAGCCAGGTGGCTACACCTTC
cdr3_aa: CASSEPGGYTF

d_call: TRBD2
j_call: TRBJ2-7
v_call: TRBV20-1
clone_size: many
cdr3_nt: TGCAGTGCTAGGGTGGTAACTAGCGCCTACGAGCAGTACTTC
cdr3_aa: CSARVVTSAYEQYF

d_call: NA
j_call: TRBJ2-2
v_call: TRBV11-3
clone_size: few
cdr3_nt: TGTGCCAGCAGCTTAGCGGGTTACAACACCGGGGAGCTGTTTTTT
cdr3_aa: CASSLAGYNTGELFF

d_call: TRBD1
j_call: TRBJ1-2
v_call: TRBV20-1
clone_size: many
cdr3_nt: TGCAGTGCTAGTCCAGGGGGGGACTATGGCTACACCTTC
cdr3_aa: CSASPGGDYGYTF

d_call: NA
j_call: TRBJ1-5
v_call: TRBV2
clone_size: few
cdr3_nt: TGTGCCAGCAAGGCTAGCGAAAATCAGCCCCAGCATTTT
cdr3_aa: CASKASENQPQHF

d_call: NA
j_call: TRBJ1-1
v_call: TRBV12-3/TRBV12-4
clone_size: few
cdr3_nt: TGTGCCAGCAGCGGGGGGTCTTTGGGCACTGAAGCTTTCTTT
cdr3_aa: CASSGGSLGTEAFF

d_call: NA
j_call: TRBJ1-2
v_call: TRBV6-2/TRBV6-3
clone_size: NA
cdr3_nt: TGTGCCAGCAGTTATACGAAGGTTTCCTATGGCTACACCTTC
cdr3_aa: CASSYTKVSYGYTF

d_call: NA
j_call: TRBJ2-7
v_call: TRBV20-1
clone_size: few
cdr3_nt: TGCAGTGCTTATACCGGGACTCAGGTGGGGTACTTC
cdr3_aa: CSAYTGTQVGYF

d_call: TRBD1
j_call: TRBJ1-1
v_call: TRBV2
clone_size: once
cdr3_nt: TGTGCCAGCAGGAGCAGGGGGCCCACTGAAGCTTTCTTT
cdr3_aa: CASRSRGPTEAFF

d_call: NA
j_call: TRBJ2-7
v_call: TRBV5-1
clone_size: many
cdr3_nt: TGCGCCAGCAGCGGGACCGGGACTTCCTCCTACGAGCAGTACTTC
cdr3_aa: CASSGTGTSSYEQYF

d_call: TRBD1
j_call: TRBJ1-1
v_call: TRBV19
clone_size: few
cdr3_nt: TGTGCCAGTATCCCAACCGGGACAGGTAACACTGAAGCTTTCTTT
cdr3_aa: CASIPTGTGNTEAFF

d_call: NA
j_call: TRBJ2-5
v_call: TRBV29-1
clone_size: many
cdr3_nt: TGCAGCGTTGCGGGAGCAAAAGAGACCCAGTACTTC
cdr3_aa: CSVAGAKETQYF

d_call: TRBD1
j_call: TRBJ2-7
v_call: TRBV10-3
clone_size: many
cdr3_nt: TGTGCCATCACCCAGGGGGCCAGCTCCTACGAGCAGTACTTC
cdr3_aa: CAITQGASSYEQYF

d_call: NA
j_call: TRBJ1-1
v_call: TRBV21-1
clone_size: NA
cdr3_nt: TGTGCCAGCAGTGAAAGCTTCGTGGTGGGGGATTTCGCTGAAGCTTTCTTT
cdr3_aa: CASSESFVVGDFAEAFF

d_call: TRBD1
j_call: TRBJ2-2
v_call: TRBV9
clone_size: NA
cdr3_nt: TGTGCCAGCAGCGCCTGGACAGGGGGCGGCGGGGAGCTGTTTTTT
cdr3_aa: CASSAWTGGGGELFF

d_call: TRBD1
j_call: TRBJ2-5
v_call: TRBV28
clone_size: NA
cdr3_nt: TGTGCCAGCAGTGGACAGGGGTTGGAGACCCAGTACTTC
cdr3_aa: CASSGQGLETQYF

d_call: TRBD1
j_call: TRBJ1-2
v_call: TRBV2
clone_size: NA
cdr3_nt: TGTGCCAGCAGGTCGACAGGGGCCTATGGCTACACCTTC
cdr3_aa: CASRSTGAYGYTF

d_call: NA
j_call: TRBJ2-1
v_call: TRBV7-2
clone_size: NA
cdr3_nt: TGTGCCAGCAGCTTAGCCTCTCTCGAGCAGTTCTTC
cdr3_aa: CASSLASLEQFF

d_call: TRBD1
j_call: TRBJ1-1
v_call: TRBV20-1
clone_size: NA
cdr3_nt: TGCAGTGCAGGCACCGGGACAGGGGTTACTGAAGCTTTCTTT
cdr3_aa: CSAGTGTGVTEAFF

d_call: NA
j_call: TRBJ1-1
v_call: TRBV7-8
clone_size: NA
cdr3_nt: TGTGCCAGCAGTTTTACCCGGTCAGAAGCTTTCTTT
cdr3_aa: CASSFTRSEAFF

d_call: TRBD1
j_call: TRBJ1-6
v_call: TRBV6-5
clone_size: few
cdr3_nt: TGTGCCAGCAGTTACTTTTCACCGCGAACAGGGGGCATCAATTCACCCCTCCACTTT
cdr3_aa: CASSYFSPRTGGINSPLHF

d_call: TRBD1
j_call: TRBJ2-5
v_call: TRBV2
clone_size: many
cdr3_nt: TGTGCCAGCTCACCGGGACAGGCCCAAGAGACCCAGTACTTC
cdr3_aa: CASSPGQAQETQYF

d_call: NA
j_call: TRBJ2-2
v_call: TRBV5-1
clone_size: NA
cdr3_nt: TGCGCCAGCAGCCAAAGGGGGTCCGTGGCCGGGGAGCTGTTTTTT
cdr3_aa: CASSQRGSVAGELFF

d_call: NA
j_call: TRBJ1-5
v_call: TRBV28
clone_size: NA
cdr3_nt: TGTGCCAGCAGTTTAATAGAGGTGCGGCCCCAGCATTTT
cdr3_aa: CASSLIEVRPQHF

d_call: NA
j_call: TRBJ1-1
v_call: TRBV6-2/TRBV6-3
clone_size: few
cdr3_nt: TGTGCCAGCAGTATTATGGGGGGCACTGAAGCTTTCTTT
cdr3_aa: CASSIMGGTEAFF

d_call: NA
j_call: TRBJ1-2
v_call: TRBV6-1
clone_size: many
cdr3_nt: TGTGCCAGCAGTGGCGCCACGGTCACAGGCTACACCTTC
cdr3_aa: CASSGATVTGYTF

d_call: TRBD2
j_call: TRBJ2-7
v_call: TRBV20-1
clone_size: NA
cdr3_nt: TGCAGTGCTTCGACTAGCGGGACCTACGAGCAGTACTTC
cdr3_aa: CSASTSGTYEQYF

d_call: TRBD2
j_call: TRBJ2-7
v_call: TRBV29-1
clone_size: many
cdr3_nt: TGCAGCGTTGTGCCCTCGAGCGGGGTTTCGTACGAGCAGTACTTC
cdr3_aa: CSVVPSSGVSYEQYF

d_call: NA
j_call: TRBJ1-6
v_call: TRBV20-1
clone_size: NA
cdr3_nt: TGCAGTGCTAGAGCCTTCGACCTGACCTATAATTCACCCCTCCACTTT
cdr3_aa: CSARAFDLTYNSPLHF